This TCR beta chain emerged from a study of blood T cell repertoires in COVID-19. Turning to the study itself: The cDNA or gDNA used as material had been derived from T cells, B-cell-depleted T cells, or PBMCs.

The CDR3 spans 15 residues. The germline V gene encodes CDR1 MDHEN and CDR2 SYDVKM. V gave up 6 bases and J gave up 0 bases, with 12 bases separating them. The table came from immunoSEQ multiplex PCR; TCRdb's copy has only in-frame clones and leaves some out. The repertoire has about 330,000 clones, 70% to 90% of them found once; the top ten carry 4%. The J gene is TRBJ1-3, the V gene TRBV28, with D perhaps TRBD1 (5 bases). The sequenced material came from peripheral blood. The receptor was isolated from a woman aged 50 to 60 with active or convalescent COVID-19. The CDR3 sequence is CASSPGLSSGNTIYF. The CDR3, as DNA: TGTGCCAGCAGCCCGGGACTGAGCTCTGGAAACACCATATATTTT.